A selection of T cell receptor beta chains follows, all from one sample in a study of blood T cell repertoires in COVID-19. Assay: immunoSEQ multiplex PCR; the TCRdb copy retains only in-frame clones and omits some. Of approximately 210,000 clones listed, just over 85% are singletons. Material: peripheral blood. These receptors originate from a man in his late teens or twenties with active or convalescent COVID-19. Both conserved end residues are part of each CDR3. D genes are given only for firm matches. Rows may omit the clone size; those that give it use once, few, many or a size class.

.	TRBV5-1	TRBJ1-2	TRBD1	TGCGCCAGCAGCCCGGACAGGATTGGCTACACCTTC	CASSPDRIGYTF
once	TRBV2	TRBJ1-6	.	TGTGCCAGCAACGGAGGGCAAAGTTATTCACCCCTCCACTTT	CASNGGQSYSPLHF
.	TRBV3-1/TRBV3-2	TRBJ2-3	.	TGTGCCAGCAGCCAAGGCGGGAACTTTATAGATACGCAGTATTTT	CASSQGGNFIDTQYF
.	TRBV27	TRBJ2-7	TRBD2	TGTGCCAGCAGCCCCCTAGCGGGCGGCTCCTACGAGCAGTACTTC	CASSPLAGGSYEQYF
.	TRBV5-1	TRBJ2-5	TRBD2	TGCGCCAGCAGCTTGACTAGCGGGAGTCCACCAGAGACCCAGTACTTC	CASSLTSGSPPETQYF
.	TRBV3-1/TRBV3-2	TRBJ1-4	.	TGTGCCAGCAGCGCATCAGGCGGGAGAAGTAATGAAAAACTGTTTTTT	CASSASGGRSNEKLFF
.	TRBV29-1	TRBJ1-2	.	TGCAGCGTGGCACAGGGCGCAAACTATGGCTACACCTTC	CSVAQGANYGYTF
.	TRBV5-6	TRBJ1-3	.	TGTGCCAGCAGCCCGAGAGGGCCTCACTCTGGAAACACCATATATTTT	CASSPRGPHSGNTIYF
.	TRBV7-6	TRBJ2-2	TRBD2	TGTGCCAGCAGCTTAGCGCGGACTAGCGGGTACACCGGGGAGCTGTTTTTT	CASSLARTSGYTGELFF
.	TRBV2	TRBJ1-1	.	TGTGCCAGCAGCGGGAGGGGGATGAACACTGAAGCTTTCTTT	CASSGRGMNTEAFF
.	TRBV4-2	TRBJ2-7	.	TGTGCCAGCAGCCAAGATAGAGGAGGCCTTGAGTACGAGCAGTACTTC	CASSQDRGGLEYEQYF
.	TRBV5-4	TRBJ1-2	.	TGTGCCAGCAGCGCAAGGACAGCGACCTATGGCTACACCTTC	CASSARTATYGYTF
.	TRBV28	TRBJ1-3	TRBD1	TGTGCCAGCAGGGGAGTACAGGGGACCCCTGGAAACACCATATATTTT	CASRGVQGTPGNTIYF